The text below deals with one T cell receptor (beta chain). Following a re-call of the 5' RACE reads, TCRdb has one entry per CDR3 protein and lacks DNA. This sample's table has roughly 150,000 distinct CDR3 sequences. The data belong to a study of monozygotic twins with inflammatory bowel disease. The sample comprised blood. This TCR derives from a human donor with ulcerative colitis or Crohn's disease, or a healthy co-twin of an affected twin (not recorded which).

CDR3 in amino acids: CASSPRAGDGYTF. V usage is TRBV12-3 or TRBV12-4 and J usage is TRBJ1-2; TCRdb picks TRBD1, but there is no DNA to check that call. The CDR3 has 13 residues.